The 5 T cell receptor beta chains reported below all come from one sample, sequenced in a study of CD8+ T cells in alopecia areata. Reverse transcription of extracted RNA yielded cDNA, which provided the sequencing template. Profiling relied on immunoSEQ multiplex PCR, and the TCRdb table lists in-frame clones only, not all of them. The profile covers 150,000 to 200,000 clones, with roughly 70% appearing a single time and about 1.3% taken by the ten largest. Sample treatment: oral pan-JAK inhibitor, 5-10 mg twice daily. The sample was CD4+ T cells sorted from blood, taken at week 49, from a patient treated with tofacitinib. The receptors stem from a human donor with alopecia areata.

This chain uses TRBV27 with TRBJ1-1; weak D call: TRBD1 (5 bases). From germline, CDR1 is MNHEY and CDR2 SMNVEV (reference sequence). Trimming cost V 6 bases and J 6 bases, with 11 bases left between them. CDR3 length equals 12 residues. The CDR3 DNA follows: TGTGCCAGCAGGGACGGGACGTCTGAAGCTTTCTTT. As protein: CASRDGTSEAFF.

The chain employs TRBV11-3 and TRBJ1-1; TRBD1 aligns across 8 bases. This CDR3 is 12 amino acids long. V lost 5 bases and J lost 6; bases outside the gene matches: 2. Looked up from germline, CDR1 is SGHNT and CDR2 is YENEEA. CDR3 coding DNA: TGTGCCAGCAGCGTCAGGGGGCCTGAAGCTTTCTTT. This translates into CASSVRGPEAFF. The whole variable domain, filled in from reference TRBV11-3 and TRBJ1-1, reads EAGVVQSPRYKIIEKKQPVAFWCNPISGHNTLYWYLQNLGQGPELLIRYENEEAVDDSQLPKDRFSAERLKGVDSTLKIQPAELGDSAVYLCASSVRGPEAFFGQGTRLTVV.

This clone appeared a few times. The V and J genes are TRBV6-6 and TRBJ2-3; D not certain. Per the germline V gene, CDR1 is MNHNY and CDR2 is SVGAGI (reference sequence). The CDR3 is 12 residues long. Trimming took off 2 bases at V and 6 bases at J, with 6 bases between the two ends. DNA for the CDR3: TGTGCCAGCAGTTACCTATCCGATACGCAGTATTTT. Its translation: CASSYLSDTQYF.

This clone was recorded a few times. The V gene is TRBV10-3, the J gene TRBJ2-5; 9 bases line up with TRBD1. The germline CDR1 and CDR2 sequences are ENHRY and SYGVKD. CDR3 length: 15 residues. V was pared by 4 bases and J by 5 bases, with 8 bases of the junction left unmatched. In nucleotides, the CDR3 is TGTGCCATCAGTGGGACAGGGGTTGGGTCGGAGACCCAGTACTTC. Its protein is CAISGTGVGSETQYF.

The chain joins TRBV9 to TRBJ2-1; 9 positions agree with TRBD1. This CDR3 has 15 residues. Germline V gives CDR1 SGDLS, CDR2 YYNGEE. V shed 3 bases, J shed 8 bases, and the junction held 9 bases outside the gene matches. The DNA of the CDR3 is TGTGCCAGCAGCGAAACCGGGACAGGGCTCGATGAGCAGTTCTTC. Protein sequence: CASSETGTGLDEQFF.